A selection of T cell receptor beta chains follows, all from one sample in a study of blood T cell repertoires in COVID-19. Using immunoSEQ multiplex PCR, the repertoire was profiled, and TCRdb retains in-frame clones only, with some absent. The sample holds some 25,000 clones, over 70% seen once. Sequenced input: peripheral blood. The receptors shown here come from a man aged 50 or older with active or convalescent COVID-19. The CDR3 runs from the conserved cysteine through the conserved F or W. The order of the fields is clone size, V gene, J gene, CDR3 protein. Size is omitted from some rows. Given values are once, few, many or a class for expanded clones.

.	TRBV5-4	TRBJ1-3	CASSFQGAGNTIYF
.	TRBV5-4	TRBJ2-7	CASSPTSGDYEQYF
once	TRBV7-3	TRBJ1-1	CASSLEGGERTEAFF
.	TRBV2	TRBJ2-7	CASSFYGYEQYF
.	TRBV12-3/TRBV12-4	TRBJ1-2	CASSYRQGAGYTF
few	TRBV5-4	TRBJ2-5	CASSLGGLGETQYF
once	TRBV24-1	TRBJ2-5	CATSDSFSDSQETQYF
.	TRBV2	TRBJ2-7	CASCHRDRGYEQYF
.	TRBV6-5	TRBJ1-3	CASSYKPSSGNTIYF
.	TRBV7-9	TRBJ2-7	CASSRTGGYEQYF
.	TRBV10-3	TRBJ2-5	CAISESRTGGAETQYF
.	TRBV7-6	TRBJ2-3	CASSLEASSTGDTQYF
.	TRBV5-4	TRBJ1-2	CASSEQQGYTF
.	TRBV3-1/TRBV3-2	TRBJ1-1	CASSQNGGVTEAFF
.	TRBV12-3/TRBV12-4	TRBJ1-5	CASSDRVNQPQHF
.	TRBV19	TRBJ2-1	CASRSDRSSYNEQFF
.	TRBV11-1	TRBJ1-5	CAAPGRTNQPQHF
once	TRBV15	TRBJ1-5	CATSFGGGNQPQHF
once	TRBV24-1	TRBJ2-3	CATSGAGPADTQYF
.	TRBV6-5	TRBJ1-2	CASRLIRRVSWTF
.	TRBV18	TRBJ2-2	CASSLRQVTNTGELFF
.	TRBV6-4	TRBJ1-2	CATNRGRSEGYTF
.	TRBV5-4	TRBJ2-3	CASSSNPGIDTQYF
few	TRBV3-1/TRBV3-2	TRBJ2-3	CASSHAVGSDTQYF